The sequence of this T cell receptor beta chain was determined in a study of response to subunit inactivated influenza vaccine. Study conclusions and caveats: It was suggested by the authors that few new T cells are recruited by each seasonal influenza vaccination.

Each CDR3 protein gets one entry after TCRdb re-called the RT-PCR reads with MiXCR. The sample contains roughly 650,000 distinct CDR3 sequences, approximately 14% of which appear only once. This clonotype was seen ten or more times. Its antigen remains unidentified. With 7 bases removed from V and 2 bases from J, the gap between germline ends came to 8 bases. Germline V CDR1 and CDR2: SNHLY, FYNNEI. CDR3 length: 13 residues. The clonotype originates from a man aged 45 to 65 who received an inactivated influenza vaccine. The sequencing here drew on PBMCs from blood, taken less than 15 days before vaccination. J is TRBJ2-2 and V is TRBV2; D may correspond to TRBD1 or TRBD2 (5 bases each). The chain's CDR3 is CASMGVNTGELFF. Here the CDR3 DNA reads TGTGCCAGCATGGGGGTCAACACCGGGGAGCTGTTTTTT.